The 30 T cell receptor beta chains reported below all come from one sample, sequenced in a study of identical twins. MiXCR, applied by TCRdb to the 5' RACE reads, yields one record per CDR3 protein. The sample lists about 530,000 distinct CDR3 sequences, roughly 15% occurring once. In addition, the sample was reused for a study of yellow fever vaccine responses in identical twins.

Sequenced sample: CD4+ T cells sorted from blood. The receptors were gathered from a woman aged 18-29 years in good health.

The chain links TRBV21-1 to TRBJ2-1; TRBD2, as called in the table, went unchecked against the DNA. TRBV21-1 is noted as a pseudogene. This CDR3 is 17 amino acids long. The CDR3 region is CASISGWAPRLFDEQFF. CDR3 nucleotides: TGTGCCAGCATTTCCGGCTGGGCCCCACGTTTGTTCGATGAGCAGTTCTTC.

V gene TRBV5-1 combines with J gene TRBJ2-6; D perhaps matches TRBD1 (6 bases). The CDR3 has 15 residues. Germline CDR1 reads SGHRS; CDR2 reads YFSETQ. V was clipped by 6 bases and J by 3 bases, with 13 bases between them. CDR3 nucleotides: TGCGCCAGCAAACAGGGATTATTTGGGGCCAACGTCCTGACTTTC. It is translated as CASKQGLFGANVLTF.

This clonotype was seen ten or more times. This chain uses TRBV24-1 with TRBJ2-7; a possible D gene is TRBD1 (7 bases). This CDR3 spans 17 amino acids. Deletions cut 4 bases from V and 9 bases from J, with 27 bases between. Looked up from germline, CDR1 is KGHDR and CDR2 is SFDVKD. For the CDR3, the DNA is TGTGCCACCAGTGACCGGGGGAGCCGACAGGGACAGTCGGGGCAGTACTTC. Translating gives CATSDRGSRQGQSGQYF.

The table lists this clonotype with many counts. The chain couples TRBV11-2 to TRBJ2-3; TRBD2 aligns across 10 bases. Trimming took 5 bases from V and 4 from J; bases not matched to a gene: 6. CDR3 length: 15 residues. CDR1 is SGHAT and CDR2 is FQNNGV in the germline V gene. The CDR3 DNA reads TGTGCCAGCAGCACAGCGGGGGGGCCATCAGATACGCAGTATTTT. Translating gives CASSTAGGPSDTQYF.

This clonotype was found many times. V gene TRBV12-3 or TRBV12-4 combines with J gene TRBJ1-4, with D perhaps TRBD1 (6 bases). The V end lost 3 bases, the J end lost 8 bases, and 13 bases lay between the germline ends. This CDR3 region has 14 residues. CDR3: CASSFRSGAEKLFF. CDR3 nucleotides: TGTGCCAGCAGTTTTCGCTCAGGGGCCGAAAAACTGTTTTTT.

The gene calls are TRBV5-1 and TRBJ1-5; 7 bases fit TRBD1. Trimming cost V 0 bases and J 3 bases; bases outside gene matches: 3. Per the germline V gene, CDR1 is SGHRS and CDR2 is YFSETQ. This CDR3 has 15 amino acids. CDR3 in amino acids: CASSLDGTVNQPQHF. CDR3 bases: TGCGCCAGCAGCTTGGACGGGACAGTCAATCAGCCCCAGCATTTT.

This clonotype was seen a single time. At one end, the junction sequence differs from germline, possibly due to a read error. The chain links TRBV27 to TRBJ1-4; D possibly corresponds to TRBD1 (6 bases). CDR1 and CDR2 from the germline V gene are MNHEY and SMNVEV (reference sequence). CDR3 length equals 15 residues. CDR3 loop: CASSLWGQINEKLFF. The CDR3 DNA follows: TGTGCCAGCAGCTTATGGGGACAAATTAATGAAAAACTGTTTTTT.

The chain is built from TRBV29-1 and TRBJ2-5; tentatively, D is TRBD2 (6 bases). The CDR3 spans 15 residues. With 4 bases removed from V and 4 bases from J, the gap between germline ends came to 19 bases. CDR1 and CDR2 from the germline V gene are SQVTM and ANQGSEA. CDR3 bases: TGCAGCGTTGTAAGGGTTAGTTTAGCGGCAGAGACCCAGTACTTC. Amino acids: CSVVRVSLAAETQYF.

This chain connects TRBV28 to TRBJ1-5; a weak D match, TRBD1 (6 bases). The CDR3 length is 16 residues. Germline V gene sequence: CDR1 MDHEN, CDR2 SYDVKM. Between the trimmed V and J ends, which lost 3 bases and 3 bases, there was a span of 15 bases. The CDR3 protein is CASSLRGGGNNQPQHF. The CDR3 DNA follows: TGTGCCAGCAGTTTGCGGGGGGGCGGTAACAATCAGCCCCAGCATTTT.

The chain employs TRBV20-1 and TRBJ2-2, with 8 bases aligning to TRBD2. The trim removed 2 bases at V and 6 bases at J, leaving 2 bases unmatched. There are 13 residues in the CDR3. Germline V gene sequence: CDR1 DFQATT, CDR2 SNEGSKA (reference sequence). The CDR3 nucleotides are TGCAGTGCTAGACCCGGGGGGGCCGGGGAGCTGTTTTTT. Its translation: CSARPGGAGELFF.

This clonotype was counted at least ten times. This chain connects TRBV12-3 or TRBV12-4 to TRBJ1-1, with 7 bases that match TRBD1. J gave up 4 bases and V 5 bases, and 13 bases lay outside the gene matches. The length of the CDR3 is 16 residues. CDR3 sequence reads: CASSPTSTGPGTEAFF. The DNA for the CDR3 is TGTGCCAGCAGTCCCACATCGACAGGGCCGGGCACTGAAGCTTTCTTT.

This clonotype appeared a single time. The gene calls are TRBV10-2 and TRBJ2-2; 7 bases fit TRBD1. V shed 6 bases, J shed 0 bases, and the junction held 4 bases outside the gene matches. Germline assignment: CDR1 WSHSY and CDR2 SAAADI. This CDR3 contains 15 residues. For the CDR3, the DNA is TGCGCCAGCAGAACAGGGGTTTCGAACACCGGGGAGCTGTTTTTT. The encoded protein is CASRTGVSNTGELFF.

This clonotype came up many times. V is TRBV5-6 and J is TRBJ2-1; 11 positions agree with TRBD1. Germline loops: CDR1 SGHDT, CDR2 YYEEEE. The V and J ends lost 5 bases and 7 bases, in that order; junction bases with no gene match: 11. The CDR3 is 16 residues long. In DNA, the CDR3 is TGTGCCAGCAGTTTGATAGGGGACAGGGGGAGTAATGAGCAGTTCTTC. Its translation: CASSLIGDRGSNEQFF.

This clonotype was seen a few times. CDR3 bases: TGTGCCAGCAGCGAGTCCGGGACATTGAACACTGAAGCTTTCTTT. It yields the protein CASSESGTLNTEAFF. V and J are TRBV11-3 and TRBJ1-1; a possible D gene is TRBD1 (6 bases). The germline V gene has CDR1 SGHNT and CDR2 YENEEA. V shed 5 bases and J shed 0 bases, with 13 bases lying between them. CDR3 length equals 15 residues.

This clonotype was counted between two and nine times. The chain recombines TRBV5-6 with TRBJ1-3, with D uncertain. The CDR3 extends over 13 amino acids. CDR1 and CDR2 from the germline V gene are SGHDT and YYEEEE. V dropped 0 bases and J dropped 5 bases, with 6 bases sitting between them. The CDR3 DNA sequence: TGTGCCAGCAGCTTGGTAGCTCGAAACACCATATATTTT. Translation: CASSLVARNTIYF.

The chain is built from TRBV10-3 and TRBJ1-5; the match to TRBD1 covers 10 bases. The V and J ends lost 6 bases and 4 bases, in that order; junction bases with no gene match: 0. This CDR3 is 13 amino acids long. Germline values: CDR1 ENHRY, CDR2 SYGVKD. CDR3 loop: CAIRGQGNQPQHF. The DNA for the CDR3 is TGTGCCATCAGGGGACAGGGGAATCAGCCCCAGCATTTT.

This clonotype was observed at least ten times. The chain uses TRBV12-3 or TRBV12-4 and TRBJ2-1, with D uncertain. The CDR3 is 11 amino acids. Trimming removed 4 bases from V and 7 bases from J, with 5 bases in between. For the CDR3, the DNA is TGTGCCAGCAGTTACTCGAATGAGCAGTTCTTC. It specifies CASSYSNEQFF.

This clonotype was counted only a few times. This chain's CDR3 is CASSLVGVSGANVLTF. Here the CDR3 DNA reads TGCGCCAGCAGCTTGGTTGGGGTCTCTGGGGCCAACGTCCTGACTTTC. V usage is TRBV5-1 and J usage is TRBJ2-6; D not resolved. In germline, CDR1 is SGHRS, CDR2 YFSETQ. The CDR3 runs 16 residues. Trimming stripped 0 bases from V and 0 bases from J, with 7 bases between.

V gene TRBV4-1 combines with J gene TRBJ2-5, with 12 bases aligning to TRBD2. The CDR3 consists of 17 residues. The germline CDR1 and CDR2 sequences are MGHRA and YSYEKL. Germline trimming cut 0 bases from V and 5 bases from J; bases unmatched to any gene: 7. The CDR3 DNA sequence: TGCGCCAGCAGCCAAGATCCTAGCGGGGGGGCTCGTGAGACCCAGTACTTC. This gives the protein CASSQDPSGGARETQYF.

This clonotype was seen ten or more times. J is TRBJ1-1 and V is TRBV5-1, with D perhaps TRBD1 (6 bases). Germline loops: CDR1 SGHRS, CDR2 YFSETQ. There are 17 residues in the CDR3. V lost 1 base, J lost 1 base, and 17 bases lay in between. CDR3 sequence (DNA): TGCGCCAGCAGCTTGAAAATCCTGACAGGCTGGAACACTGAAGCTTTCTTT. Its protein is CASSLKILTGWNTEAFF. Full variable domain (rest looked up from reference TRBV5-1 and TRBJ1-1): KAGVTQTPRYLIKTRGQQVTLSCSPISGHRSVSWYQQTPGQGLQFLFEYFSETQRNKGNFPGRFSGRQFSNSRSEMNVSTLELGDSALYLCASSLKILTGWNTEAFFGQGTRLTVV.

The V and J genes are TRBV11-2 and TRBJ1-1, with D tentatively TRBD1 (5 bases). This CDR3 has 14 residues. CDR1 SGHAT and CDR2 FQNNGV come from the germline V gene. Trimming took off 5 bases at V and 0 bases at J, with 10 bases between the two ends. CDR3 nucleotides: TGTGCCAGCAGCGTCGGGGGATTGAACACTGAAGCTTTCTTT. This sequence encodes CASSVGGLNTEAFF.

The gene calls are TRBV7-3 and TRBJ2-5; no reliable D call. V shed 1 base and J shed 1 base, with 10 bases lying between them. The CDR3 runs 15 residues. The V gene's germline CDR1 is SGHTA and CDR2 FQGTGA. The CDR3 DNA sequence: TGTGCCAGCAGCTTAAAGGCTGAGCCCCAAGAGACCCAGTACTTC. This gives the protein CASSLKAEPQETQYF.

This clonotype was seen a handful of times. CDR3 nucleotides: TGCAGTGCTAGAGATCCAGCGGGCGGGTACAATGAGCAGTTCTTC. As protein: CSARDPAGGYNEQFF. The chain carries TRBV20-1 and TRBJ2-1, with D maybe TRBD2 (6 bases). CDR1 is DFQATT, CDR2 SNEGSKA, per germline (reference sequence). V was shortened by 0 bases and J by 4 bases, with 13 bases between the two germline ends. The CDR3 length is 15 residues.

This clonotype was counted ten times or more. The gene calls are TRBV5-1 and TRBJ2-5; D is perhaps TRBD2 (5 bases). Germline CDR1 is SGHRS and CDR2 is YFSETQ. The CDR3 has 14 amino acids. The V and J ends lost 4 bases and 7 bases respectively, with 17 bases between them. The CDR3 loop is CASSPQTTRRTQYF. CDR3 bases: TGCGCCAGCAGCCCCCAGACTACACGGAGGACCCAGTACTTC. Full variable domain (rest looked up from reference TRBV5-1 and TRBJ2-5): KAGVTQTPRYLIKTRGQQVTLSCSPISGHRSVSWYQQTPGQGLQFLFEYFSETQRNKGNFPGRFSGRQFSNSRSEMNVSTLELGDSALYLCASSPQTTRRTQYFGPGTRLLVL.

This clonotype was counted only a few times. CDR3 nucleotides: TGTGCCAGCAGTCCCAGGGGGGGGGCGGCTTTCTTT. This encodes CASSPRGGAAFF. The rearrangement joins TRBV12-3 or TRBV12-4 to TRBJ1-1; 7 positions match TRBD1. This CDR3 is 12 amino acids long. Trimming took 5 bases from V and 11 from J; bases not matched to a gene: 8.

The V gene is TRBV5-6, the J gene TRBJ1-6; tentative D call: TRBD1 (5 bases). CDR1 is SGHDT and CDR2 is YYEEEE in the germline V gene. Deletions cut 1 base from V and 6 bases from J, with 11 bases between. The CDR3 has 15 amino acids. CDR3 in amino acids: CASSLSPGLNSPLHF. The CDR3 DNA reads as TGTGCCAGCAGCTTGTCGCCAGGGCTTAATTCACCCCTCCACTTT.

The chain recombines TRBV14 with TRBJ1-1, with unresolved D. V was cut by 6 bases and J by 2 bases, with 7 bases left in between. The CDR3 is made up of 12 amino acids. The germline gives CDR1 SGHDN, CDR2 FVKESK. CDR3 residues: CASRPFNTEAFF. CDR3 coding DNA: TGTGCCAGCAGACCTTTTAACACTGAAGCTTTCTTT.

In its sample, this clonotype was seen a few times. The chain carries TRBV5-1 and TRBJ2-7, with D possibly TRBD2 on 5 matching bases. CDR3 length: 14 residues. CDR1 is SGHRS, CDR2 YFSETQ, per germline. The germline V and J ends were trimmed by 3 bases and 0 bases, with 10 bases remaining between them. Here the CDR3 DNA reads TGCGCCAGCAGCTATGAACGGGACTCCTACGAGCAGTACTTC. Amino acids: CASSYERDSYEQYF.

The rearrangement joins TRBV6-5 to TRBJ1-4, with D hard to call. The CDR3 extends over 16 amino acids. The V end lost 0 bases, the J end lost 10 bases, and 18 bases lay between the germline ends. The germline CDR1 and CDR2 sequences are MNHEY and SVGAGI. CDR3 DNA: TGTGCCAGCAGTTACTCCCCGGGGTCATCATCAGGAAAACTGTTTTTT. This sequence encodes CASSYSPGSSSGKLFF.

This rearrangement joins TRBV5-1 to TRBJ2-7; TRBD1 is a possible D gene (6 bases). The germline V gene encodes CDR1 SGHRS and CDR2 YFSETQ. The CDR3 contains 14 residues. With 5 bases removed from V and 6 bases from J, the gap between germline ends came to 18 bases. The CDR3 bases are TGCGCCAGCAGTCCGCAGGGGAAGGTAGGCGAGCAGTACGTC. Translation: CASSPQGKVGEQYV.